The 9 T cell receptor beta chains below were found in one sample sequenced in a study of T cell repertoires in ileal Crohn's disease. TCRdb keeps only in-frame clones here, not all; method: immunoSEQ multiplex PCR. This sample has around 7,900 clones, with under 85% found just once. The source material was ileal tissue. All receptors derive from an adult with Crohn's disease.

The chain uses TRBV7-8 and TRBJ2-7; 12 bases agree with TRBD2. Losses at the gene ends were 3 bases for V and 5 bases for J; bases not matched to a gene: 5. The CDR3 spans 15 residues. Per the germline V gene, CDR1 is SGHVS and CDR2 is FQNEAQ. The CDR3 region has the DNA TGTGCCAGCAGCTTCTCTAGCGGGGGGGCCCACGAGCAGTACTTC. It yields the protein CASSFSSGGAHEQYF.

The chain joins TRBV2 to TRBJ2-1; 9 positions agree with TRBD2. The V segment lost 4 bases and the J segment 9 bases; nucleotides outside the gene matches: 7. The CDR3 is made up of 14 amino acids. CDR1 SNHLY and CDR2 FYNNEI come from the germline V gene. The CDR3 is CASSVAGGLVEQFF. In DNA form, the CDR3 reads TGTGCCAGCAGTGTTGCGGGGGGGCTGGTTGAGCAGTTCTTC. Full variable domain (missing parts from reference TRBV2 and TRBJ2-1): EPEVTQTPSHQVTQMGQEVILRCVPISNHLYFYWYRQILGQKVEFLVSFYNNEISEKSEIFDDQFSVERPDGSNFTLKIRSTKLEDSAMYFCASSVAGGLVEQFFGPGTRLTVL.

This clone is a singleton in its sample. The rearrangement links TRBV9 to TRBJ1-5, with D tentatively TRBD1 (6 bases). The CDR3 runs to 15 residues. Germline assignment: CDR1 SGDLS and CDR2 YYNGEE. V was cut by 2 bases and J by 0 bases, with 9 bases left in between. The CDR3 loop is CASSVQGNSNQPQHF. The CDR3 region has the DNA TGTGCCAGCAGCGTCCAGGGGAATAGCAATCAGCCCCAGCATTTT.

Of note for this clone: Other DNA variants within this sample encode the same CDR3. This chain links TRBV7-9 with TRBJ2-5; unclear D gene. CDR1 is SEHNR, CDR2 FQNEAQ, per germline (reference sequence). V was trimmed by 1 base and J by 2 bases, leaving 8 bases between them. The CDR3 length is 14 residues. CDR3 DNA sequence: TGTGCCAGCAGCTTAGTTTCAGGACAAGAGACCCAGTACTTC. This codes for CASSLVSGQETQYF.

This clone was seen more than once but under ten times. In DNA form, the CDR3 reads TGCGCCAGCAGCCAAGACAGGGTGGGTCGAGAGACCCAGTACTTC. It encodes CASSQDRVGRETQYF. The chain carries TRBV5-1 and TRBJ2-5; 7 nucleotides align to TRBD1. CDR1 is SGHRS, CDR2 YFSETQ, per germline. The CDR3 has 15 amino acids. V shed 4 bases, J shed 4 bases, and the junction held 10 bases outside the gene matches.

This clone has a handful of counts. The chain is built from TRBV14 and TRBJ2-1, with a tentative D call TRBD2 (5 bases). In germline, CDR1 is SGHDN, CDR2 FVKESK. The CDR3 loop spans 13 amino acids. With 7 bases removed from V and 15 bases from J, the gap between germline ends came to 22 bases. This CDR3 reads CASTQSGSTPGFF. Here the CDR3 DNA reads TGTGCCAGCACCCAGTCGGGGTCTACGCCGGGGTTCTTC. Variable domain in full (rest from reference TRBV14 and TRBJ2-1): EAGVTQFPSHSVIEKGQTVTLRCDPISGHDNLYWYRRVMGKEIKFLLHFVKESKQDESGMPNNRFLAERTGGTYSTLKVQPAELEDSGVYFCASTQSGSTPGFFGPGTRLTVL.

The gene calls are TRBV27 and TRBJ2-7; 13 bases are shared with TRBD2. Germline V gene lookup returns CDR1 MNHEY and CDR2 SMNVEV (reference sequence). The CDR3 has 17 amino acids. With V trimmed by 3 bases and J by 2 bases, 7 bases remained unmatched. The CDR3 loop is CASSFRLAGGAPYEQYF. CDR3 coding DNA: TGTGCCAGCAGTTTTAGACTAGCGGGGGGCGCTCCCTACGAGCAGTACTTC.

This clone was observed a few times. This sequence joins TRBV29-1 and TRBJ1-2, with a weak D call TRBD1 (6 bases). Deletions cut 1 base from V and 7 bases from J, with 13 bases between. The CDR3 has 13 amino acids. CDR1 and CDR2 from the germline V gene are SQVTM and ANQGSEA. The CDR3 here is CSVEAGQGTGYTF. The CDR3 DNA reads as TGCAGCGTTGAAGCGGGGCAGGGGACTGGCTACACCTTC. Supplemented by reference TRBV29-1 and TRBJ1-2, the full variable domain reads SAVISQKPSRDICQRGTSLTIQCQVDSQVTMMFWYRQQPGQSLTLIATANQGSEATYESGFVIDKFPISRPNLTFSTLTVSNMSPEDSSIYLCSVEAGQGTGYTFGSGTRLTVV.

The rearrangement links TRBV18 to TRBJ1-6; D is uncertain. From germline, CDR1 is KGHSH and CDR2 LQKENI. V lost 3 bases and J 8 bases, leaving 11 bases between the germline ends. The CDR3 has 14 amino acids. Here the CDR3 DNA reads TGTGCCAGCTCACCCATAAGCCGGGATTCACCCCTCCACTTT. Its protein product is CASSPISRDSPLHF.